This TCR beta chain is drawn from a study of cytomegalovirus exposure and HLA in healthy donors (dated by TCRdb to 2015 to 2018). With regard to the full study: The 666 repertoires of the first cohort and the roughly 120 validation repertoires were produced on the same platform, according to a later analysis. The aim of the study was to test whether cataloging public T cell receptors could identify signatures of past pathogen exposure. A separate validation cohort of more than 100 different subjects was used in addition to the approximately 610-subject first cohort. To predict cytomegalovirus infection status, the study brought together high-throughput TCR immunosequencing, statistical association of individual TCRs with disease status, and machine learning.

After removal of 4 bases from V and 2 bases from J, the junction retains 7 bases not matched to a gene. Taken from cysteine to phenylalanine, the CDR3 has 16 residues. CDR3 DNA only is kept here, 48 bases in frame from base 1. CDR1 and CDR2 are read off the germline V gene as MNHEY and SVGAGI. Concerning this clone: Its antigen has not been determined. Base qualities are not at hand, and no much larger clone is one base apart.

The paper as a whole reports these results and caveats: While some public TCRs were present in many individuals, most TCR sequences turned up only very rarely across donors. The authors suggested that the approach could potentially be extended to other disease states and immunological phenotypes. The study gave a list of more than 150 TCR beta chains associated with cytomegalovirus. A later analysis found that TCRs clustered in the first cohort also tended to co-occur in the 120 or so validation repertoires, with more than 90% of cluster scores above 0. The classifier was reported to diagnose cytomegalovirus status with high specificity and sensitivity in both the original and validation cohorts. All 120 or so repertoires were used to score co-occurrence in the validation cohort in a later analysis, because that analysis had no HLA typing for the cohort. In vitro tests confirmed that a few of the cytomegalovirus-associated TCR beta chains recognize cytomegalovirus antigens.

The library was obtained by the immunoSEQ multiplex PCR assay. Under the source paper's analysis protocol: A statistical classification framework was developed to diagnose cytomegalovirus status using the catalog of TCR beta chain sequences. What TCRdb holds here is the immuneACCESS table cut down to in-frame rearrangements. Part of the clones is not present; checked against another copy, under half of the missing clones reflect an unresolved V gene, and the others are unexplained. V, J and clone size are taken as reported in that table, and D and trimming were inferred from the DNA itself. Recorded for this sample are 160,000 or so clones; approximately 87% of them occurred a single time. In total, the top ten clones hold 1.4% of the sample. The donors belonged to the validation cohort of approximately 130 subjects, which was separate from the approximately 700-subject first cohort.

This TCR was recovered from a woman younger than 45 in good health and CMV-seronegative. Here the chain combines TRBV6-5 and TRBJ2-7, with TRBD2 matching 11 junction bases. The sequencing sample was made of PBMCs. The DNA sequence follows: TGTGCCAGCAGTTCCATTAGCGGGGGGGCCGCCTACGAGCAGTACTTC. The encoded protein is CASSSISGGAAYEQYF.